This record looks at one T cell receptor (beta chain) sequence and its context. The antigen is unknown. This specimen belongs to a study of shared clonotypes between healthy human individuals. The study, taken as a whole, reports: The four-donor shared clonotypes exceeded non-shared clonotypes in generation probability, with non-shared ones scoring lower.

Donors were healthy HIV-negative adults without recently reported acute infections or vaccinations. Assay used: immunoSEQ multiplex PCR; TCRdb lists only in-frame clones, some missing. The repertoire includes some 2,400,000 clones, almost 96% of them detected once, and over 0.1% sits in the top ten. Material for sequencing was naive CD4+ T cells sorted from blood. Subset in this sample: CD45RA+ positively selected. The receptor's source is a man aged 18 to 35 in good health.

DNA for the CDR3: TGTGCCAGCAGCCAGGAGGGGAGCTCCTACAATGAGCAGTTCTTC. Translation: CASSQEGSSYNEQFF. The gene calls are TRBV4-2 and TRBJ2-1; a possible D gene is TRBD2 (6 bases). CDR3 length: 15 amino acids. The V gene lost 3 bases and the J gene lost 0 bases, with 9 bases spanning the gap. Germline CDR1 is LGHNA and CDR2 is YNFKEQ.